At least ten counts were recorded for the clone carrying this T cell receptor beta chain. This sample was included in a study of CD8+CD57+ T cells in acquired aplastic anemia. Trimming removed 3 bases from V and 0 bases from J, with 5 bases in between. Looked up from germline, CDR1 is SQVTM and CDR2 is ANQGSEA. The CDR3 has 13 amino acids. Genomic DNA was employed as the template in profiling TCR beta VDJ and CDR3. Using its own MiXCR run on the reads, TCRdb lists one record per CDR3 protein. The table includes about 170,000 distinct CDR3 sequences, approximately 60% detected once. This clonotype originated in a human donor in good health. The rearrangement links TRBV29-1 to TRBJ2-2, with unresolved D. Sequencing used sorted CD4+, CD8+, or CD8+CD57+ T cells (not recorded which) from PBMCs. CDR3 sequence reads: CSVDQPNTGELFF. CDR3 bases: TGCAGCGTTGATCAGCCGAACACCGGGGAGCTGTTTTTT.